This T cell receptor (beta chain) comes out of a study of blood T cell repertoires in COVID-19. Study in general: COVID-19 samples from acute and convalescent phases originated in the United States, Italy and Spain.

Per the original methods: By means of reference gene primer amplification, nucleated cell counts were estimated. Clones were sequenced by immunoSEQ multiplex PCR, and TCRdb holds only the in-frame ones, with some missing. That table gives V, J and clone size, and the DNA gave D and trimming. This sample has more than 150,000 clones, with more than 80% found just once. Per the germline V gene, CDR1 is WSHSY and CDR2 is SAAADI. Trimming stripped 2 bases from V and 2 bases from J, with 10 bases between. The CDR3 length is 14 residues. The rearrangement joins TRBV10-2 to TRBJ2-7; D possibly corresponds to TRBD2 (6 bases). The receptor was derived from a man in his 60s with acute or convalescent COVID-19. Sequenced sample: peripheral blood. CDR3 sequence (DNA): TGCGCCAGCAGTGAGGGGGGGTTCGCCTACGAGCAGTACTTC. Its protein is CASSEGGFAYEQYF.